Sequencing of this T cell receptor beta chain was carried out in a study of T cells expressing NK-cell markers. Turning to the study itself: Sorted CD3+CD56-NKG2C+, CD3+CD56+NKG2C+ and CD3+CD56+NKG2C- T cells supplied the TCR beta repertoires. Overall study results and limits: The study found dominant NKG2C+ clonotypes at roughly 1.0-8% of CD8+ T cells in 5 or 6 donors.

Worth noting for this clonotype: Its antigen remains unknown.

In generating TCR beta cDNA, 5'RACE template switching with UMIs was used. Reprocessing the 5' RACE reads, TCRdb reports a single entry for every CDR3 protein and omits DNA. In all, the sample yields about 370,000 distinct CDR3 sequences. This CDR3 has 13 residues. Looked up from germline, CDR1 is SEHNR and CDR2 is FQNEAQ (reference sequence). This rearrangement joins TRBV7-9 to TRBJ2-2; TCRdb's D gene call, TRBD1, goes unchecked for lack of DNA. Sequencing used blood T cells: a sorted CD56 or NKG2C T cell subset, CD4+ or CD8+ T cells, or bulk PBMC T cells (not recorded which). The TCR comes from a woman aged 50 to 65 in good health. CDR3 amino acids: CAPGTGPTGELFF. The entire variable domain, with the rest obtained from reference TRBV7-9 and TRBJ2-2, is as follows: DTGVSQNPRHKITKRGQNVTFRCDPISEHNRLYWYRQTLGQGPEFLTYFQNEAQLEKSRLLSDRFSAERPKGSFSTLEIQRTEQGDSAMYLCAPGTGPTGELFFGEGSRLTVL.